These T cell receptor beta chains were read from a single sample in a study of T-cell reconstitution after alpha-beta-depleted transplantation in children. TCRdb re-analysed the PCR reads in MiXCR, keeping a single row per CDR3 protein. The data show about 610,000 distinct CDR3 sequences, roughly 10% seen once. The sample consisted of PBMCs from the stem cell graft donor, taken from the stem cell graft. These receptors were taken from a human donor who donated a stem cell graft to a child with acute myeloid leukemia. Both conserved end residues are part of each CDR3. The order of the fields is CDR3 protein, CDR3 DNA, J gene, clone size, D gene, V gene. The D gene is left open where the match is weak. The listing skips clone size in some rows; elsewhere it reads once, few, many or a size class.

CDR3aa: CASSKTNGSSGRYEQYF; CDR3nt: TGTGCCAGCAGCAAAACGAACGGGAGTAGCGGACGCTACGAGCAGTACTTC; j_gene: TRBJ2-7; abundance: few; d_gene: .; v_gene: TRBV7-9
CDR3aa: CSATGLDTGELFF; CDR3nt: TGCAGTGCTACGGGCCTGGACACCGGGGAGCTGTTTTTT; j_gene: TRBJ2-2; abundance: .; d_gene: .; v_gene: TRBV20-1
CDR3aa: CASSTTAFAGYTF; CDR3nt: TGTGCCAGCAGCACGACAGCTTTCGCTGGCTACACCTTC; j_gene: TRBJ1-2; abundance: many; d_gene: .; v_gene: TRBV14
CDR3aa: CASSLVLAGINNEQFF; CDR3nt: TGTGCCAGCAGCTTAGTACTAGCGGGGATAAACAATGAGCAGTTCTTC; j_gene: TRBJ2-1; abundance: .; d_gene: TRBD2; v_gene: TRBV7-2
CDR3aa: CASSKAGGLPYNEQFF; CDR3nt: TGTGCCAGCAGTAAAGCGGGGGGTTTACCCTACAATGAGCAGTTCTTC; j_gene: TRBJ2-1; abundance: .; d_gene: TRBD2; v_gene: TRBV27
CDR3aa: CASSQMASGDYEQYF; CDR3nt: TGTGCCAGCAGCCAAATGGCCAGCGGGGACTACGAGCAGTACTTC; j_gene: TRBJ2-7; abundance: few; d_gene: TRBD2; v_gene: TRBV14
CDR3aa: CASGLEPGNQPQHF; CDR3nt: TGTGCTAGTGGTTTGGAGCCAGGTAATCAGCCCCAGCATTTT; j_gene: TRBJ1-5; abundance: few; d_gene: .; v_gene: TRBV12-5
CDR3aa: CASSLGLAGVDEQYF; CDR3nt: TGTGCCAGCAGCCTCGGACTAGCGGGAGTCGACGAGCAGTACTTC; j_gene: TRBJ2-7; abundance: .; d_gene: TRBD2; v_gene: TRBV6-2/TRBV6-3
CDR3aa: CASSYPWDGSYEQYF; CDR3nt: TGTGCCAGCAGTTACCCCTGGGACGGATCCTACGAGCAGTACTTC; j_gene: TRBJ2-7; abundance: .; d_gene: .; v_gene: TRBV28
CDR3aa: CASSEGRGGVSSYEQYF; CDR3nt: TGTGCCAGCAGTGAAGGACGGGGCGGGGTTAGCTCCTACGAGCAGTACTTC; j_gene: TRBJ2-7; abundance: many; d_gene: .; v_gene: TRBV2
CDR3aa: CATRTGTSGRDEQFF; CDR3nt: TGTGCCACCCGGACCGGGACTAGCGGGAGAGATGAGCAGTTCTTC; j_gene: TRBJ2-1; abundance: many; d_gene: TRBD2; v_gene: TRBV6-2/TRBV6-3
CDR3aa: CASSLGQGSEQYF; CDR3nt: TGCGCCAGCAGCCTGGGACAGGGAAGCGAGCAGTACTTC; j_gene: TRBJ2-7; abundance: many; d_gene: TRBD1; v_gene: TRBV5-1
CDR3aa: CAGGNGNTQYF; CDR3nt: TGTGCCGGAGGGAACGGAAATACGCAGTATTTT; j_gene: TRBJ2-3; abundance: .; d_gene: .; v_gene: TRBV11-2
CDR3aa: CASSLERTGSGELFF; CDR3nt: TGTGCCAGCAGCTTAGAACGGACAGGGTCCGGGGAGCTGTTTTTT; j_gene: TRBJ2-2; abundance: few; d_gene: TRBD1; v_gene: TRBV11-2
CDR3aa: CSAREGSGGDSPLHF; CDR3nt: TGCAGTGCTAGAGAGGGATCAGGGGGCGATTCACCCCTCCACTTT; j_gene: TRBJ1-6; abundance: few; d_gene: TRBD1; v_gene: TRBV20-1
CDR3aa: CSVFYDRGGNEQYF; CDR3nt: TGCAGTGTCTTCTATGACAGGGGGGGAAACGAGCAGTACTTC; j_gene: TRBJ2-7; abundance: .; d_gene: TRBD1; v_gene: TRBV20-1
CDR3aa: CSARDEAGIAYEQYF; CDR3nt: TGCAGTGCTAGAGACGAAGCGGGTATCGCCTACGAGCAGTACTTC; j_gene: TRBJ2-7; abundance: few; d_gene: .; v_gene: TRBV20-1
CDR3aa: CASRQVTGELFF; CDR3nt: TGTGCCAGCAGACAGGTGACCGGGGAGCTGTTTTTT; j_gene: TRBJ2-2; abundance: many; d_gene: .; v_gene: TRBV7-8
CDR3aa: CASSPRWTDEETQYF; CDR3nt: TGTGCCAGTAGTCCCCGATGGACAGATGAAGAGACCCAGTACTTC; j_gene: TRBJ2-5; abundance: few; d_gene: .; v_gene: TRBV19
CDR3aa: CSVSRENYNEQFF; CDR3nt: TGCAGCGTTTCCAGGGAAAACTACAATGAGCAGTTCTTC; j_gene: TRBJ2-1; abundance: many; d_gene: .; v_gene: TRBV29-1
CDR3aa: CSARDDTLAKNIQYF; CDR3nt: TGCAGTGCTAGAGATGACACTCTAGCCAAAAACATTCAGTACTTC; j_gene: TRBJ2-4; abundance: .; d_gene: .; v_gene: TRBV20-1
CDR3aa: CASSLDIYYEQYF; CDR3nt: TGTGCCAGTTCGTTGGACATTTACTACGAGCAGTACTTC; j_gene: TRBJ2-7; abundance: .; d_gene: .; v_gene: TRBV28
CDR3aa: CATSDLGNTEAFF; CDR3nt: TGTGCCACCAGTGATTTGGGGAACACTGAAGCTTTCTTT; j_gene: TRBJ1-1; abundance: .; d_gene: .; v_gene: TRBV24-1
CDR3aa: CASLISGLNNEQFF; CDR3nt: TGTGCCAGCTTGATTAGCGGGTTAAATAATGAGCAGTTCTTC; j_gene: TRBJ2-1; abundance: .; d_gene: TRBD2; v_gene: TRBV2
CDR3aa: CASKTLSTASYEQYF; CDR3nt: TGTGCCAGCAAGACCCTCAGCACAGCCTCCTACGAGCAGTACTTC; j_gene: TRBJ2-7; abundance: many; d_gene: .; v_gene: TRBV6-2/TRBV6-3
CDR3aa: CSVGVGGFGEQYF; CDR3nt: TGCAGCGTTGGAGTGGGTGGGTTCGGAGAGCAGTACTTC; j_gene: TRBJ2-7; abundance: few; d_gene: .; v_gene: TRBV29-1
CDR3aa: CAWTRQGFTYEQYF; CDR3nt: TGTGCCTGGACCAGACAGGGGTTCACCTACGAGCAGTACTTC; j_gene: TRBJ2-7; abundance: .; d_gene: TRBD1; v_gene: TRBV30
CDR3aa: CASSPTTSGRTDTQYF; CDR3nt: TGTGCCAGCAGCCCAACGACTAGCGGGAGGACAGATACGCAGTATTTT; j_gene: TRBJ2-3; abundance: many; d_gene: TRBD2; v_gene: TRBV6-5
CDR3aa: CASSTRQWSSYEQYF; CDR3nt: TGTGCCAGCAGTACCCGACAGTGGAGCTCCTACGAGCAGTACTTC; j_gene: TRBJ2-7; abundance: few; d_gene: .; v_gene: TRBV25-1
CDR3aa: CASSITHGYEQYF; CDR3nt: TGTGCCAGTAGTATAACCCACGGCTACGAGCAGTACTTC; j_gene: TRBJ2-7; abundance: few; d_gene: .; v_gene: TRBV19
CDR3aa: CASSFQGVNTEAFF; CDR3nt: TGCGCCAGCAGCTTTCAGGGCGTGAACACTGAAGCTTTCTTT; j_gene: TRBJ1-1; abundance: .; d_gene: .; v_gene: TRBV5-1
CDR3aa: CASSLGGQGINEQYF; CDR3nt: TGTGCCAGCAGCTTAGGGGGACAGGGCATCAACGAGCAGTACTTC; j_gene: TRBJ2-7; abundance: few; d_gene: TRBD1; v_gene: TRBV7-9
CDR3aa: CASSFRGRGTGELFF; CDR3nt: TGTGCCAGCAGCTTTCGGGGGAGAGGGACCGGGGAGCTGTTTTTT; j_gene: TRBJ2-2; abundance: .; d_gene: .; v_gene: TRBV7-2
CDR3aa: CASRTVAGNYEQYF; CDR3nt: TGTGCCAGCAGGACCGTAGCGGGAAACTACGAGCAGTACTTC; j_gene: TRBJ2-7; abundance: .; d_gene: TRBD2; v_gene: TRBV6-2/TRBV6-3
CDR3aa: CSVYSPGTGPMPQHF; CDR3nt: TGCAGTGTCTACAGTCCCGGGACAGGGCCAATGCCCCAGCATTTT; j_gene: TRBJ1-5; abundance: few; d_gene: TRBD1; v_gene: TRBV20-1
CDR3aa: CASSQDPGFTDTQYF; CDR3nt: TGTGCCAGCAGCCAAGATCCGGGTTTCACAGATACGCAGTATTTT; j_gene: TRBJ2-3; abundance: few; d_gene: .; v_gene: TRBV3-1
CDR3aa: CASSVALNGEAFF; CDR3nt: TGTGCCAGCAGCGTGGCTCTTAACGGTGAAGCTTTCTTT; j_gene: TRBJ1-1; abundance: .; d_gene: .; v_gene: TRBV9
CDR3aa: CASSQENRGAEQYF; CDR3nt: TGTGCCAGCAGCCAAGAGAACAGGGGGGCCGAGCAGTACTTC; j_gene: TRBJ2-7; abundance: few; d_gene: TRBD1; v_gene: TRBV4-2
CDR3aa: CSVRTGTSTYEQYF; CDR3nt: TGCAGCGTCCGTACCGGGACTTCTACCTACGAGCAGTACTTC; j_gene: TRBJ2-7; abundance: .; d_gene: .; v_gene: TRBV29-1
CDR3aa: CAITEGQVVGGYTF; CDR3nt: TGTGCCATCACTGAGGGACAGGTGGTGGGTGGCTACACCTTC; j_gene: TRBJ1-2; abundance: few; d_gene: TRBD1; v_gene: TRBV10-3
CDR3aa: CASEEAGGIKETQYF; CDR3nt: TGTGCCAGCGAGGAGGCGGGAGGGATTAAGGAGACCCAGTACTTC; j_gene: TRBJ2-5; abundance: .; d_gene: TRBD2; v_gene: TRBV28
CDR3aa: CASMGGVGQPQHF; CDR3nt: TGTGCCAGCATGGGAGGGGTTGGGCAGCCCCAGCATTTT; j_gene: TRBJ1-5; abundance: few; d_gene: .; v_gene: TRBV6-2/TRBV6-3
CDR3aa: CASSQALAGAYEQYF; CDR3nt: TGCGCCAGCAGCCAAGCGCTAGCGGGTGCCTACGAGCAGTACTTC; j_gene: TRBJ2-7; abundance: many; d_gene: TRBD2; v_gene: TRBV4-3
CDR3aa: CASSSGTGYTDTQYF; CDR3nt: TGTGCCAGCAGCTCCGGGACAGGGTACACAGATACGCAGTATTTT; j_gene: TRBJ2-3; abundance: many; d_gene: TRBD1; v_gene: TRBV5-8
CDR3aa: CASSPAGANVLTF; CDR3nt: TGTGCCAGCTCACCAGCTGGGGCCAACGTCCTGACTTTC; j_gene: TRBJ2-6; abundance: many; d_gene: .; v_gene: TRBV18
CDR3aa: CSAPRQGYDQPQHF; CDR3nt: TGCAGTGCTCCCCGACAGGGGTACGATCAGCCCCAGCATTTT; j_gene: TRBJ1-5; abundance: .; d_gene: TRBD1; v_gene: TRBV20-1
CDR3aa: CAGGTFSSTDTQYF; CDR3nt: TGTGCCGGAGGGACTTTCTCTAGCACAGATACGCAGTATTTT; j_gene: TRBJ2-3; abundance: few; d_gene: .; v_gene: TRBV2
CDR3aa: CASSPGVSSYNSPLHF; CDR3nt: TGTGCCAGCTCACCAGGGGTTAGCTCCTATAATTCACCCCTCCACTTT; j_gene: TRBJ1-6; abundance: few; d_gene: .; v_gene: TRBV18
CDR3aa: CASGYPGRDTDTQYF; CDR3nt: TGTGCCAGCGGCTATCCGGGCCGGGACACAGATACGCAGTATTTT; j_gene: TRBJ2-3; abundance: many; d_gene: .; v_gene: TRBV27
CDR3aa: CASSSPLDRLAKNIQYF; CDR3nt: TGTGCCAGCTCATCCCCCCTGGACCGGCTAGCCAAAAACATTCAGTACTTC; j_gene: TRBJ2-4; abundance: few; d_gene: .; v_gene: TRBV25-1
CDR3aa: CASSLTSVGSQSYEQYF; CDR3nt: TGTGCCAGCAGCTTAACTAGCGTTGGCAGCCAGTCCTACGAGCAGTACTTC; j_gene: TRBJ2-7; abundance: few; d_gene: TRBD2; v_gene: TRBV7-2
CDR3aa: CSVEDLGPGYEQYF; CDR3nt: TGCAGCGTTGAAGATTTAGGGCCTGGGTACGAGCAGTACTTC; j_gene: TRBJ2-7; abundance: few; d_gene: .; v_gene: TRBV29-1
CDR3aa: CATSDPTQRGGEQYF; CDR3nt: TGTGCCACCAGTGATCCGACCCAGAGGGGAGGCGAGCAGTACTTC; j_gene: TRBJ2-7; abundance: .; d_gene: .; v_gene: TRBV24-1
CDR3aa: CASSLEGKIYF; CDR3nt: TGTGCCAGCAGCTTAGAAGGCAAGATCTACTTC; j_gene: TRBJ2-7; abundance: few; d_gene: .; v_gene: TRBV7-2